The entry below describes one TCR beta chain. Assay: immunoSEQ multiplex PCR; the TCRdb copy retains only in-frame clones and omits some. This sample has 160,000 or so clones, with around nine tenths found just once. The record originates from a study of cytomegalovirus exposure and HLA in healthy donors. Sequencing input: PBMCs. The sequence was collected from a woman in her 30s in good health and CMV-seronegative.

The CDR3 loop reads CASSLNRDTEAFF. CDR3 bases: TGTGCCAGCAGCCTAAACAGGGACACTGAAGCTTTCTTT. The rearrangement uses TRBV11-3 and TRBJ1-1, with D possibly matching TRBD1 (6 bases). This CDR3 is built from 13 residues. Germline V gives CDR1 SGHNT, CDR2 YENEEA. Trimming pared 5 bases from V and 3 bases from J, leaving 10 bases between.